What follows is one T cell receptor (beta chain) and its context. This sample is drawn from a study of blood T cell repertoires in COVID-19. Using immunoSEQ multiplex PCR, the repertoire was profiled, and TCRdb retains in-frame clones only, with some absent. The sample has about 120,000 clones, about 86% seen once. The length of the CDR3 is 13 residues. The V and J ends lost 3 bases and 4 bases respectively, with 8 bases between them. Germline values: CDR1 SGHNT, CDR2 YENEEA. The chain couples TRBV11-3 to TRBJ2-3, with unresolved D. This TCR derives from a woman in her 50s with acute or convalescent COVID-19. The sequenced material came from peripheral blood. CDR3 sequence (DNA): TGTGCCAGCAGCTTTACGTCGGCAGATACGCAGTATTTT. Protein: CASSFTSADTQYF.